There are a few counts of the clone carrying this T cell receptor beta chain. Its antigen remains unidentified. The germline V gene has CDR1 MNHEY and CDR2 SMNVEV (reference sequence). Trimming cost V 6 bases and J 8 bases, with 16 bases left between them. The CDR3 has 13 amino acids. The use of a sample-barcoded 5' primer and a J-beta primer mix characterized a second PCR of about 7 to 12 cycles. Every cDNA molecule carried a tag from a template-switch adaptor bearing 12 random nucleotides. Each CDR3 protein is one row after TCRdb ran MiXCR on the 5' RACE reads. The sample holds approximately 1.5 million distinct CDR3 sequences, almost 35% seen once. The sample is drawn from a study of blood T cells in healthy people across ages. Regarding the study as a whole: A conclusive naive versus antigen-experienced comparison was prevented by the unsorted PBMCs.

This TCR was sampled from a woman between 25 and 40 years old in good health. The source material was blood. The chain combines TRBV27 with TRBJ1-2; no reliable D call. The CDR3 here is CASSPWKALGYTF. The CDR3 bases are TGTGCCAGCAGCCCCTGGAAGGCGCTAGGCTACACCTTC.